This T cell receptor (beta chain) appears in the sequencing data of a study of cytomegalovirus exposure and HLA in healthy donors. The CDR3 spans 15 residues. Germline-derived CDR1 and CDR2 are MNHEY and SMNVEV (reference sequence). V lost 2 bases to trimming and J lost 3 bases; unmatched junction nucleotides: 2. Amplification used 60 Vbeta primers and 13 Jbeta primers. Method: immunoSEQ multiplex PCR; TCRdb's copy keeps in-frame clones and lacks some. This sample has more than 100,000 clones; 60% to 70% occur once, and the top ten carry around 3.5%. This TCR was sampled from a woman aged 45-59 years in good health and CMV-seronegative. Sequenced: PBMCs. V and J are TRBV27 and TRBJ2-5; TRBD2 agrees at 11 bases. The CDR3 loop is CASSLKGLAEETQYF. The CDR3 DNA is TGTGCCAGCAGTTTAAAGGGACTAGCGGAAGAGACCCAGTACTTC.